This TCR beta chain was captured by sequencing in a study of Graves' ophthalmopathy and Graves' hyperthyroidism. Patients newly diagnosed with hyperthyroidism, under 2 months' duration, were aged 18 to 65, the study reports. Among the exclusions were patients with other autoimmune diseases, uncontrolled infections, pregnancy or lactation. This clonotype was found a few times. Antigen: not known. J lost 4 bases, V lost 6 bases, and 7 bases had no gene match. CDR3 size: 16 residues. Germline V gene lookup returns CDR1 MNHEY and CDR2 SVGAGI. RNA transcripts yielded amplified TCR beta CDR3 regions. A first-round RT-PCR used HTBI primers, followed by a second-round multiplex PCR. TCRdb used MiXCR to reprocess the multiplex PCR reads, holding one entry per CDR3 protein. The sample lists roughly 600,000 distinct CDR3 sequences, 39% seen once, with 4% to 5% in the top ten. Whole-study results and caveats: Prediction of ophthalmopathy progression reached roughly 68% sensitivity and approximately 75% specificity.

This sequence originates from an adult man with Graves' hyperthyroidism. Sequencing used peripheral blood or thyroid tissue (not recorded which). V is TRBV6-5 and J is TRBJ2-3; 13 bases are a match to TRBD2. The CDR3 nucleotides are TGTGCCAGCAGAAAGACCGGGACTAGCGGGGCAGATACGCAGTATTTT. Encoded protein: CASRKTGTSGADTQYF.